The sequence of this TCR beta chain was determined in a study of blood T cell repertoires in COVID-19 (dated by TCRdb to about 2020). Background for the entire study: Samples from collaborators originated in the United States, Italy and Spain and spanned both the acute and convalescent phases of COVID-19. Samples came from the ongoing ImmuneRACE study (first 160 participants) plus 1,254 subjects from 6 global collaborators. The repertoires were made available in a free public database intended to serve as a resource for research on the immune response to SARS-CoV-2. A de-identified subject ID, COVID-19 status, age in years and sex were almost always included in the sample metadata. The dataset comprised deeply sampled blood TCRbeta repertoires from subjects exposed to, actively infected with, or recovered from COVID-19. Where HLA class I and class II types were available, the types were taken from metadata supplied by the sample provider, not from assay-based typing. The material from the prospective study consisted of cDNA or gDNA derived from T cells, B-cell-depleted T cells, or PBMCs. Results the study describes overall, beyond this receptor: The quantity of clinical and demographic metadata differed by source and by participant and was supplied without curation.

One collaborating source in Seattle enrolled patients while the patients were actively infected and followed the patients over time throughout the course of disease. Each collaborating institution followed its own protocols to collect whole blood in K2EDTA tubes. For TCRbeta analysis, collaborators shipped samples in one of three forms: frozen whole blood, isolated PBMCs, or DNA extracted from either of those sample types. Turning to this clone: It has no known antigen specificity. There are no base qualities to consult, and no much larger clone falls within one base.

The immunoSEQ Assay, a bias-controlled multiplex PCR, was used to amplify TCRbeta CDR3 regions from genomic DNA. Under the source paper's analysis protocol: Nucleated cell counts per sample were estimated from amplification of reference gene primers within the assay. To quantify the absolute abundance of each unique TCRbeta CDR3 rearrangement, sequence reads were collapsed and filtered. For each sample, productive Simpson clonality was calculated by taking the square root of Simpson's diversity index across productive rearrangements. This immuneACCESS table, as held by TCRdb, lists in-frame sequences with V and J called but not all clones. Of the missing ones, under half trace to an unresolved V gene in checked studies; the others have no known cause. That table is the source of V, J and clone size, and D and trimming were worked out from the DNA. This sample has over 150,000 clones in its table, and 84% of those were observed once. In total, the top ten clones hold 2.5% to 3% of the sample.

V trim: 2 bases; J trim: 5 bases; unmatched bases: 4. Looking up the germline V gene yields CDR1 SGHVS and CDR2 FQNEAQ. The cysteine opens and the phenylalanine closes a CDR3 of 14 amino acids. CDR3 DNA only is kept here, 42 bases in frame from base 1. This receptor was taken from a woman aged 80 or over with COVID-19, enrolled during active disease. Input material: peripheral blood. The chain was built from TRBV7-8 and TRBJ1-1, with 8 middle bases fitting TRBD1. At the DNA level, the sequence is TGTGCCAGCAGCTTACCACAGGGGGGTACTGAAGCTTTCTTT. It translates to CASSLPQGGTEAFF.